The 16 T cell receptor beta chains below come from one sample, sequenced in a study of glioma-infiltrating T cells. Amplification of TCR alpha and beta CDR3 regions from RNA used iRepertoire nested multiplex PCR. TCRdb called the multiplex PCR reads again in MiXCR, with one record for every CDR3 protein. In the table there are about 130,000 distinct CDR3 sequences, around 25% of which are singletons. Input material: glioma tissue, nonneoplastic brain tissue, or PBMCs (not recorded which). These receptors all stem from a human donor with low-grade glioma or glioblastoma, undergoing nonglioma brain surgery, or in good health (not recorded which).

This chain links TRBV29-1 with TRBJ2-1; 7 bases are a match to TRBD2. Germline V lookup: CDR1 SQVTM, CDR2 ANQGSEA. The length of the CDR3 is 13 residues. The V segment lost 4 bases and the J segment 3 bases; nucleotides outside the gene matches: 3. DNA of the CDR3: TGCAGCGTTGCCAGGGAGGGCTACAATGAGCAGTTCTTC. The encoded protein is CSVAREGYNEQFF.

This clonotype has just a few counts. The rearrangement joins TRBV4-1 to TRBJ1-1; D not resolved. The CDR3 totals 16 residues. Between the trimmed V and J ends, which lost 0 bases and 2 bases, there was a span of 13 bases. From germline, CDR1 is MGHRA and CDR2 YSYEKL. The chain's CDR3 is CASSQEGQKSNTEAFF. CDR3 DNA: TGCGCCAGCAGCCAAGAAGGGCAGAAGTCTAACACTGAAGCTTTCTTT.

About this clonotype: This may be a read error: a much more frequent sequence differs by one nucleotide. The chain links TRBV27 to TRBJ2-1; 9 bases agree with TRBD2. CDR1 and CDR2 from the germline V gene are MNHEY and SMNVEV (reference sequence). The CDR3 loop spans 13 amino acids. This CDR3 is CTSTLAGSNEQFF. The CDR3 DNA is TGTACCAGCACCCTAGCGGGGAGCAATGAGCAGTTCTTC.

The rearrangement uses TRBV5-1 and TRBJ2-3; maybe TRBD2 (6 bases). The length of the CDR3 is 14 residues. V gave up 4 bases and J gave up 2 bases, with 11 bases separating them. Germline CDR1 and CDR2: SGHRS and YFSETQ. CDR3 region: CASSVGLVTDTQYF. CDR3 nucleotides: TGCGCCAGCAGCGTGGGACTCGTCACAGATACGCAGTATTTT.

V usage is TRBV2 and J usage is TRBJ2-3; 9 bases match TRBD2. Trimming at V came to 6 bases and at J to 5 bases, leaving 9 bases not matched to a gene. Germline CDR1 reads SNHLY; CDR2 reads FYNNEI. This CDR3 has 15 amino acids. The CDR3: CASSTGTSSLDTQYF. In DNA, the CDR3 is TGTGCCAGCAGCACCGGGACTAGCAGCCTAGATACGCAGTATTTT.

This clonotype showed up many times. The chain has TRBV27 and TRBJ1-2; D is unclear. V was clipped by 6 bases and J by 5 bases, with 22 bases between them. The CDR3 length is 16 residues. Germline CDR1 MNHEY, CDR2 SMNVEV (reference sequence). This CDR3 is CASSVSGLVLYYGYTF. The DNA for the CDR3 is TGTGCCAGCAGCGTGAGCGGGCTGGTGCTATATTATGGCTACACCTTC.

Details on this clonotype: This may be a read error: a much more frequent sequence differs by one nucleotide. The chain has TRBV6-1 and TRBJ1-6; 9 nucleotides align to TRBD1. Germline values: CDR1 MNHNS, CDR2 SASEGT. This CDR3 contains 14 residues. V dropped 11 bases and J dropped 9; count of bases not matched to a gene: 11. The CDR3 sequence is CAGKDRGVSSPLHF. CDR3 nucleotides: TGTGCCGGCAAGGACAGGGGCGTCAGTTCACCCCTCCACTTT.

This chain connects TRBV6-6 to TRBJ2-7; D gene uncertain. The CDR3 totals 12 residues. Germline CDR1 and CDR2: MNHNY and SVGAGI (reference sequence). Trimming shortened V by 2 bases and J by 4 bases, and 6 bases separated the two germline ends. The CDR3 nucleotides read TGTGCCAGCAGTTACAGAGTTTACGAGCAGTACGTC. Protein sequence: CASSYRVYEQYV.

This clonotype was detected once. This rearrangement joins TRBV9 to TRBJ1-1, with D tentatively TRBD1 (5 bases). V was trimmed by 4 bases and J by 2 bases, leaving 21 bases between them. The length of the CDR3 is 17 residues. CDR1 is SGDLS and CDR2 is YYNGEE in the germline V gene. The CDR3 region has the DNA TGTGCCAGCAGCATCCCCCGGGACGGAAGCCCTAACACTGAAGCTTTCTTT. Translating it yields CASSIPRDGSPNTEAFF.

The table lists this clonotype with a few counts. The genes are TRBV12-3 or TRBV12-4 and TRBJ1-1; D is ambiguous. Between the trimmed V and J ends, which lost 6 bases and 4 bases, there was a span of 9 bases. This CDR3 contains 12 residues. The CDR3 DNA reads TGTGCCAGCAGGCCGAGACCCACTGAAGCTTTCTTT. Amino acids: CASRPRPTEAFF.

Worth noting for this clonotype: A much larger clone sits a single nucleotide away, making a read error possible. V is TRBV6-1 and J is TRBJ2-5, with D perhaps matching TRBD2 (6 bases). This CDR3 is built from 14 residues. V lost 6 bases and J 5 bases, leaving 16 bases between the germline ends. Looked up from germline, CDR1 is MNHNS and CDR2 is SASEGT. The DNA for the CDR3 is TGTGCCAGCAGCCGCGACCCTGGGGGGGAGACCCAGTACTTC. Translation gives CASSRDPGGETQYF.

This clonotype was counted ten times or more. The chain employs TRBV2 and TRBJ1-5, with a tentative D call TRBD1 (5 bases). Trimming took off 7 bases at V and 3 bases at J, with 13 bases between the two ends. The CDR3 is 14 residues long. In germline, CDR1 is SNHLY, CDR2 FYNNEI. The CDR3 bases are TGTGCCAGCAAGGGACGTACAACCAATCAGCCCCAGCATTTT. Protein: CASKGRTTNQPQHF.

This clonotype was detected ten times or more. CDR3 nucleotides: TGCAGTGCTATCAAAGTAACCAATGAGCAGTTCTTC. Its translation is CSAIKVTNEQFF. This chain joins TRBV20-1 and TRBJ2-1; no clear D gene. CDR1 is DFQATT, CDR2 SNEGSKA, per germline (reference sequence). The CDR3 spans 12 residues. Trimming removed 4 bases at V and 6 bases at J, with 10 bases between.

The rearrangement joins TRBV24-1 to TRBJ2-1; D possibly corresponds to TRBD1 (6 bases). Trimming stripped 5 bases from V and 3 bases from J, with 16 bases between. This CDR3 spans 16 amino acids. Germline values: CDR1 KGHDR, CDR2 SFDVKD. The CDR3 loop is CATSVGDSRGYNEQFF. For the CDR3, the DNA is TGTGCCACCAGTGTAGGAGACAGCAGGGGCTACAATGAGCAGTTCTTC.

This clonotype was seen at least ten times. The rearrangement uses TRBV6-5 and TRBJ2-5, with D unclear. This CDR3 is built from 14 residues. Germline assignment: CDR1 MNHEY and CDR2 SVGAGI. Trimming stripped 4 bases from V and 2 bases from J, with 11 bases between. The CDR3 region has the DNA TGTGCCAGCAGTTCCCACGGGCTTCAAGAGACCCAGTACTTC. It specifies CASSSHGLQETQYF.

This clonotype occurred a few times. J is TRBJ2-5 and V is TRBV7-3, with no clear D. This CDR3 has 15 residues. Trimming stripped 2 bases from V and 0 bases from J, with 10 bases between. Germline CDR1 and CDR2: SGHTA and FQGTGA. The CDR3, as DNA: TGTGCCAGCAGCTTATCGTGGGAAGACCAAGAGACCCAGTACTTC. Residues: CASSLSWEDQETQYF.